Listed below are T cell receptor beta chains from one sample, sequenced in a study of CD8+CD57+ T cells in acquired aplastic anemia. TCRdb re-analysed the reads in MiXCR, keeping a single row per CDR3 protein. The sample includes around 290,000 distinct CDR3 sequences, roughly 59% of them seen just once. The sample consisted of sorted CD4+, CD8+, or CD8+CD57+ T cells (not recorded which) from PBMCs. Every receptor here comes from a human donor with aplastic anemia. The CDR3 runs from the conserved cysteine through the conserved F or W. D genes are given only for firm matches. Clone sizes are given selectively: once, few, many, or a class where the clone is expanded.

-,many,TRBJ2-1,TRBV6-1,CASRWTLSNEQFF,TGTGCCAGCAGGTGGACGTTGTCCAATGAGCAGTTCTTC
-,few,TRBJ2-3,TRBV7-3,CASSRAGADTQYF,TGTGCCAGCAGCCGTGCTGGGGCAGATACGCAGTATTTT
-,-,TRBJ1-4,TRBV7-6,CASSLALGSNEKLFF,TGTGCCAGCAGCTTAGCGCTCGGCAGTAATGAAAAACTGTTTTTT
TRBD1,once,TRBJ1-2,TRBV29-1,CSVEQGEAYGYTF,TGCAGCGTTGAACAGGGGGAGGCATATGGCTACACCTTC
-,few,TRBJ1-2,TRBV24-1,CATSDNYGYTF,TGTGCCACCAGTGATAACTATGGCTACACCTTC
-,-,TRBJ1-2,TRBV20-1,CSAQEGLSAYTF,TGCAGTGCCCAGGAGGGGCTGTCCGCCTACACCTTC
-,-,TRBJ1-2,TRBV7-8,CASSRALGYGYTF,TGTGCCAGCAGCCGGGCTCTGGGATATGGCTACACCTTC
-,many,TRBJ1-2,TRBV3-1,CASSRFGGYGYTF,TGTGCCAGCAGCCGGTTCGGGGGGTATGGCTACACCTTC
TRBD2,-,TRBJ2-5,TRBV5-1,CASSPGFLLAGLQETQYF,TGCGCCAGCAGCCCTGGCTTCCTACTAGCGGGGCTACAAGAGACCCAGTACTTC
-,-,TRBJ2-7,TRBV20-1,CSATDTTGAFYEQYF,TGCAGTGCCACGGATACCACCGGGGCGTTCTACGAGCAGTACTTC
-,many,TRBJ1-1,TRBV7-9,CASSLGQVHTEAFF,TGTGCCAGCAGCTTAGGGCAGGTACACACTGAAGCTTTCTTT
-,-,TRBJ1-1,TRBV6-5,CGSSQNPSMNTEAFF,TGTGGCAGCAGTCAGAACCCCAGCATGAACACTGAAGCTTTCTTT
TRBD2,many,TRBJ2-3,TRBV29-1,CSVEVPPGTSGGLTDTQYF,TGCAGCGTTGAAGTTCCCCCGGGTACTAGCGGGGGGCTGACAGATACGCAGTATTTT
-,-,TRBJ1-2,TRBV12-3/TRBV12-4,CASSFSGKYGYTF,TGTGCCAGCAGTTTTTCAGGGAAGTATGGCTACACCTTC
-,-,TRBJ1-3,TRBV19,CASSIDRGNTIYF,TGTGCCAGTAGTATTGACAGAGGAAACACCATATATTTT
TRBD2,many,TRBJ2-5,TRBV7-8,CASSLALASSGGQETQYF,TGTGCCAGCAGCTTAGCGCTGGCGTCTAGCGGGGGTCAAGAGACCCAGTACTTC
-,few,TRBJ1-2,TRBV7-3,CASSPDGFYGYTF,TGTGCCAGCAGCCCTGACGGATTCTATGGCTACACCTTC
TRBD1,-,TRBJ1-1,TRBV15,CATSGQGSGSTEAFF,TGTGCCACCAGCGGACAGGGGTCCGGGAGCACTGAAGCTTTCTTT
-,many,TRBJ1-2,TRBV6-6,CASSPQHGYTF,TGTGCCAGCAGCCCCCAACACGGCTACACCTTC
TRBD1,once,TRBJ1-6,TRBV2,CASSEGGTGPNSPLHF,TGTGCCAGCAGTGAAGGAGGGACAGGCCCTAATTCACCCCTCCACTTT
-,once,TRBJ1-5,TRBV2,CASSEQGRGNQPQHF,TGTGCCAGCAGTGAACAGGGAAGGGGGAATCAGCCCCAGCATTTT
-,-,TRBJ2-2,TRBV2,CASKAGKDTGELFF,TGTGCCAGCAAGGCCGGGAAGGACACCGGGGAGCTGTTTTTT
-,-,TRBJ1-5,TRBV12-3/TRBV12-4,CASSLRDKHSNQPQHF,TGTGCCAGCAGTCTCCGGGACAAGCATAGCAATCAGCCCCAGCATTTT
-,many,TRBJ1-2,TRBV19,CASSKVRRTGLSFNYGYTF,TGTGCCAGTAGTAAAGTTAGAAGAACAGGGCTCTCATTTAACTATGGCTACACCTTC
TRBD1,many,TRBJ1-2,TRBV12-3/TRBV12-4,CASGPTGSSGYTF,TGTGCCAGCGGACCGACAGGGTCTTCTGGCTACACCTTC
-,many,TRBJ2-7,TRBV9,CASSLQVEGTYEQYF,TGTGCCAGCAGCCTCCAGGTGGAGGGGACCTACGAGCAGTACTTC
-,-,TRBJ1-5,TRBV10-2,CASSEPGNQPQHF,TGCGCCAGCAGTGAACCGGGAAATCAGCCCCAGCATTTT
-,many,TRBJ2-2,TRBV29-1,CSVGGQINTGELFF,TGCAGCGTGGGGGGCCAGATAAACACCGGGGAGCTGTTTTTT
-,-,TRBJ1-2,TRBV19,CASRLQQVSYGYAF,TGTGCCAGTCGTCTACAACAGGTCTCCTATGGCTACGCCTTC
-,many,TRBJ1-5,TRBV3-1,CASSQGGGNNQPQHF,TGTGCCAGCAGCCAGGGCGGGGGAAACAATCAGCCCCAGCATTTT
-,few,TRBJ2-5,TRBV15,CATSRDGDSNQPQYF,TGTGCCACCAGCAGAGATGGGGATAGCAATCAGCCCCAGTACTTC
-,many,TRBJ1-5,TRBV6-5,CASSYQGSSNQPQHF,TGTGCCAGCAGTTACCAGGGGTCAAGCAATCAGCCCCAGCATTTT
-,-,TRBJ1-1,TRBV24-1,CATSDFSGTEAFF,TGTGCCACCAGTGATTTTTCCGGCACTGAAGCTTTCTTT
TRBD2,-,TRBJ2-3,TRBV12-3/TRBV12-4,CTSRRTSGRGGNTQYF,TGTACCAGCAGGCGAACTAGCGGGAGAGGGGGAAATACGCAGTACTTT
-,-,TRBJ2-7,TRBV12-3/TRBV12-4,CASRISVAYEQYF,TGTGCCAGCAGAATTTCGGTCGCCTACGAGCAGTACTTC
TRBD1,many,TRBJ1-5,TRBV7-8,CASSSRTGGDQPQHF,TGTGCCAGCAGCTCAAGGACAGGGGGGGATCAGCCCCAGCATTTT
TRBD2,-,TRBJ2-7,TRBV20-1,CSARASGSNEQYF,TGCAGTGCTAGAGCTAGCGGGAGTAACGAGCAGTACTTC
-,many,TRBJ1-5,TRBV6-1,CASRFQGSQPQHF,TGTGCCAGCAGATTTCAGGGTAGTCAGCCCCAGCATTTT
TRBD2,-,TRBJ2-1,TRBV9,CASSVTASGGRNEQFF,TGTGCCAGCAGCGTAACGGCTAGCGGGGGGCGCAATGAGCAGTTCTTC
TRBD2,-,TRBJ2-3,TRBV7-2,CASTGGVGVATQYF,TGTGCCAGCACCGGGGGGGTGGGAGTGGCTACGCAGTATTTT
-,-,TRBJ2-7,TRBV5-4,CASSIAGPNYEQYF,TGTGCCAGCAGCATAGCCGGACCGAACTACGAGCAGTACTTC
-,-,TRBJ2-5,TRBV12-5,CASGFEKGLGETQYF,TGTGCTAGTGGTTTCGAAAAGGGGTTGGGAGAGACCCAGTACTTC
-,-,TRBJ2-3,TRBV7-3,CASSFPSDTQYF,TGTGCCAGCAGCTTTCCGTCGGATACGCAGTATTTT
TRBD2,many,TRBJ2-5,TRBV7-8,CASSLTSGGALETQYF,TGTGCCAGCAGCTTAACTAGCGGGGGGGCCCTCGAGACCCAGTACTTC
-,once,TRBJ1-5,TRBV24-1,CATSGLAGVVIQHF,TGTGCCACCAGCGGACTAGCGGGAGTGGTAATCCAGCATTTT
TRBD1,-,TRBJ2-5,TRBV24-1,CATSDPTGGEEETQYF,TGTGCCACCAGTGACCCGACAGGGGGCGAGGAAGAGACCCAGTACTTC
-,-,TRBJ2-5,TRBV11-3,CASSFLTFVGTSLYAQETQYF,TGTGCCAGCAGCTTCCTAACGTTCGTTGGGACCAGCCTCTATGCACAAGAGACCCAGTACTTC
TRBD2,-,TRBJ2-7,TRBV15,CATSRDPLAGGHTAGYEQYF,TGTGCCACCAGCAGAGATCCGCTAGCGGGAGGGCATACTGCTGGATACGAGCAGTACTTC
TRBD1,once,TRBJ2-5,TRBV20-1,CSVRAGGEETQYF,TGCAGTGTTAGGGCAGGGGGAGAAGAGACCCAGTACTTC